Here is one TCR beta chain with its context. The length of the CDR3 is 14 residues. The V end was cut by 2 bases, the J end by 8 bases, with 14 bases between. The sample is drawn from a study of T cell responses to AZD1222 COVID-19 vaccine. Measured with immunoSEQ multiplex PCR; TCRdb has only the in-frame clones, and not every one. The sample consists of over 130,000 clones, almost 90% of them appearing once. Specimen: peripheral blood, collected on day 0 of AZD1222 vaccination. This receptor was identified in an adult in good health. The V gene is TRBV5-3, the J gene TRBJ2-1; D assignment may be TRBD1 or TRBD2 (5 bases each). TRBV5-3 is noted as an ORF with a role that remains uncertain. The CDR3 sequence is CARSFQERGHEQFF. CDR3 bases: TGTGCCAGAAGCTTCCAAGAGAGGGGCCATGAGCAGTTCTTC.